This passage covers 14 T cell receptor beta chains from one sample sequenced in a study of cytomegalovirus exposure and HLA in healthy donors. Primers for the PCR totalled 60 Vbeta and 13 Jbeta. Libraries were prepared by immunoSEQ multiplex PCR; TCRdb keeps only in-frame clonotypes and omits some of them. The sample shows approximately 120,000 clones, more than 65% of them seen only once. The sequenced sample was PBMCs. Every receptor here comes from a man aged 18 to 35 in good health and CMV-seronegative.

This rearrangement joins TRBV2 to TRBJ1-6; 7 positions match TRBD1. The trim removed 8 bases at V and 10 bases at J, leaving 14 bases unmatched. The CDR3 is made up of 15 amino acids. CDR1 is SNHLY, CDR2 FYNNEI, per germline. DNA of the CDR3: TGTGCCAGCCATCAGGGGGGAGACATAGGGTCACCCCTCCACTTT. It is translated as CASHQGGDIGSPLHF.

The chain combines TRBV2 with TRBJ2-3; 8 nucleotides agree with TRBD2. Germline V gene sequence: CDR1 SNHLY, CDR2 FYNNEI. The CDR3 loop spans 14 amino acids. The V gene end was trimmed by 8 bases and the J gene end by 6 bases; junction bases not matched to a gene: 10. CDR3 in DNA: TGTGCCAGCGGGCCGCGGAGCGGGGGTGATACGCAGTATTTT. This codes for CASGPRSGGDTQYF.

CDR3 coding DNA: TGTGCCAGCAGTGACAGACTCTCCTACGAGCAGTACTTC. Its translation is CASSDRLSYEQYF. This chain joins TRBV6-1 and TRBJ2-7; D uncertain. The CDR3 loop spans 13 amino acids. The V end was cut by 3 bases, the J end by 0 bases, with 6 bases between. The germline V gene encodes CDR1 MNHNS and CDR2 SASEGT.

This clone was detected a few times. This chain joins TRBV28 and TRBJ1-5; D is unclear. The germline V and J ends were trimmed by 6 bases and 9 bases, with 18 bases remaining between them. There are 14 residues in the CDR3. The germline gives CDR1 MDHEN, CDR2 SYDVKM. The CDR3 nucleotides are TGTGCCAGCAGCTCCGACGGGGTCAGTCGGCCCCAGCATTTT. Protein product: CASSSDGVSRPQHF.

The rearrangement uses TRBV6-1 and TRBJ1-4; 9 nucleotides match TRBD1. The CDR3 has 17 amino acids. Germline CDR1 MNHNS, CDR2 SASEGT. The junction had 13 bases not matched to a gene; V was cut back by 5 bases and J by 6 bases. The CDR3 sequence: CASSKGQGRKTHEKLFF. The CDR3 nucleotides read TGTGCCAGCAGTAAAGGACAGGGGCGAAAGACGCATGAAAAACTGTTTTTT.

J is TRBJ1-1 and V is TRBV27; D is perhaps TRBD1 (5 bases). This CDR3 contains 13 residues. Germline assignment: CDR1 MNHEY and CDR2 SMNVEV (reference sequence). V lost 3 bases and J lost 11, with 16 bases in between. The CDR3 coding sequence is TGTGCCAGCAGTTTCAGGGTGTCTGGTTTGGCTTTCTTT. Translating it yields CASSFRVSGLAFF.

The CDR3 DNA is TGTGCCAGCAGTTTGGACTATAACTATGGCTACACCTTC. As protein: CASSLDYNYGYTF. The rearrangement joins TRBV27 to TRBJ1-2; D call uncertain. This CDR3 region has 13 residues. Per the germline V gene, CDR1 is MNHEY and CDR2 is SMNVEV (reference sequence). Trimming left V 3 bases short and J 1 base short, with 6 bases between.

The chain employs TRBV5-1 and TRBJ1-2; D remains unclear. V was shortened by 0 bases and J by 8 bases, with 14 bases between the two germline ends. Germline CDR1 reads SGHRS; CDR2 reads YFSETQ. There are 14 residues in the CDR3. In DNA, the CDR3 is TGCGCCAGCAGCTTGGGAGATCGAATTAACGGCTACACCTTC. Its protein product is CASSLGDRINGYTF.

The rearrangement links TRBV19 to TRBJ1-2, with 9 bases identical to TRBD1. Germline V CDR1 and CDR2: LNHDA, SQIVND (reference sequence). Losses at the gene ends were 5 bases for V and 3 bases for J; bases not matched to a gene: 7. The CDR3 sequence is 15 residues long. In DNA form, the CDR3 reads TGTGCCAGTAGTTTCGACAGGGGGTCGGACTATGGCTACACCTTC. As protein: CASSFDRGSDYGYTF.

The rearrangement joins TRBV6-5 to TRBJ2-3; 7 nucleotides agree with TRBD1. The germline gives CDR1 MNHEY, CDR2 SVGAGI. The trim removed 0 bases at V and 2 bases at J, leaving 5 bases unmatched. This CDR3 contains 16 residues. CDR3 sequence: CASSYSRGPATDTQYF. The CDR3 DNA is TGTGCCAGCAGTTACTCAAGGGGGCCCGCCACAGATACGCAGTATTTT.

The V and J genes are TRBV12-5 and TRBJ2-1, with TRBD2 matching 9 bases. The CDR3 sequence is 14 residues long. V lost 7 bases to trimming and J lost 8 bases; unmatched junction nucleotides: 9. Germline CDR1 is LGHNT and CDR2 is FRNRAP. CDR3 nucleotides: TGTGCTAGTGTCATTAGCGGGGGTAGCGATGAGCAGTTCTTC. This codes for CASVISGGSDEQFF.

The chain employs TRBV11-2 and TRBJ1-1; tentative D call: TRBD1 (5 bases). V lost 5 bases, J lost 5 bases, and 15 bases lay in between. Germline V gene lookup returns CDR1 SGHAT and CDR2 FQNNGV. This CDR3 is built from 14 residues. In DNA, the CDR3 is TGTGCCAGCAGCCCCACTCGGGGGTCAACTGAAGCTTTCTTT. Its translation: CASSPTRGSTEAFF.

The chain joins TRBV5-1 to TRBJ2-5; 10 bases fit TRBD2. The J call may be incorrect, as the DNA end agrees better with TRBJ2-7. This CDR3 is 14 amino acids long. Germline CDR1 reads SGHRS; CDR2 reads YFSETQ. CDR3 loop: CASKYSGGPYEQYF. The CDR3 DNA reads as TGCGCCAGCAAATATAGCGGGGGGCCCTACGAGCAGTACTTC.

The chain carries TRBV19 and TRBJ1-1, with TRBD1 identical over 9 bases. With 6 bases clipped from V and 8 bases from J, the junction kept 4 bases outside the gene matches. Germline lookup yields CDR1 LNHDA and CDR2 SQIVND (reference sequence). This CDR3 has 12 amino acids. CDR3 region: CASSDRGSEAFF. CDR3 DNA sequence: TGTGCCAGTAGCGACAGGGGGTCGGAAGCTTTCTTT.